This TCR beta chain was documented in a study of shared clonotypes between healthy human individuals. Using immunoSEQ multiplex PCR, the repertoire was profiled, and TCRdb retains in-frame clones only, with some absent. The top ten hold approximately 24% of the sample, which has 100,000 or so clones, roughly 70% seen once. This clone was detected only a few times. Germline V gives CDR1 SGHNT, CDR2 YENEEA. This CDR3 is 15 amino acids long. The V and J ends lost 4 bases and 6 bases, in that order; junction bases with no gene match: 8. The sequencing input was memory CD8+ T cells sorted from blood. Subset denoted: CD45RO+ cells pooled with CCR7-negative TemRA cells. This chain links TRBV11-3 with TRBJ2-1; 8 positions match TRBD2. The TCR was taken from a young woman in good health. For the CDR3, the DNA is TGTGCCAGCAGCTCCGGGACTAGTGATAGCAATGAGCAGTTCTTC. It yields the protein CASSSGTSDSNEQFF.